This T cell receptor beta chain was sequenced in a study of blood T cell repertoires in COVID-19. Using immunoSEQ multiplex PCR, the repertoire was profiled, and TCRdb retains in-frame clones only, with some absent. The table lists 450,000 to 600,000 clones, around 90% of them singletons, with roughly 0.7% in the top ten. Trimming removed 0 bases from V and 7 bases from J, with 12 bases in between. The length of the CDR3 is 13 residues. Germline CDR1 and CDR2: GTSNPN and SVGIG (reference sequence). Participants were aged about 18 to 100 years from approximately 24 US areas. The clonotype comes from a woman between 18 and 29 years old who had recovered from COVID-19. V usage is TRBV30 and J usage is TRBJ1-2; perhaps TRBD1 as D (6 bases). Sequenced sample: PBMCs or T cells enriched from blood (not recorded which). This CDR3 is CAWSVTTGRGYTF. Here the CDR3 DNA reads TGTGCCTGGAGTGTAACCACAGGGCGTGGCTACACCTTC.